This T cell receptor (beta chain) was found in a study of blood T cell repertoires in COVID-19. The data were produced by immunoSEQ multiplex PCR, yet TCRdb's version contains in-frame clones alone and is incomplete. The sample lists about 190,000 clones, around 85% occurring once. The CDR3 has 15 amino acids. The J segment lost 3 bases and the V segment lost 0 bases, leaving 1 base of the junction unmatched. Germline V gene lookup returns CDR1 SGHRS and CDR2 YFSETQ. The specimen sequenced was PBMCs or T cells enriched from blood (not recorded which). This clonotype was obtained from a woman aged 25 to 39 who had recovered from COVID-19. The chain joins TRBV5-1 to TRBJ2-2; the match to TRBD2 covers 8 bases. CDR3 coding DNA: TGCGCCAGCAGCTTGGAACTAGCGGACACCGGGGAGCTGTTTTTT. Residues: CASSLELADTGELFF.